This T cell receptor beta chain was recorded in a study of T cell repertoires in cytomegalovirus infection. In the study overall: Recently identified HLA-C-restricted CMV epitopes were among the peptides used. In public TCR beta signatures, there were indications of both CMV infection and matching HLA type. Findings and caveats of the study: Cumulative frequency (of public TCR beta family members) identified carriers of CMV plus the relevant HLA. Across the ex vivo response, the dominant clonotypes were HLA-C-restricted CMV-specific TCR beta clonotypes.

Via MiXCR, TCRdb re-called the reads, giving one row per CDR3 protein. The table lists 640,000 or so distinct CDR3 sequences, roughly 30% of them singletons. J was trimmed by 6 bases and V by 5 bases; bases with no gene match: 5. This CDR3 has 13 amino acids. The germline CDR1 and CDR2 sequences are SGHTA and FQGNSA. This clonotype was detected many times. Its matching antigen is unknown. The chain combines TRBV7-2 with TRBJ2-3, with 7 bases identical to TRBD1. The sequencing here drew on cultured PBMCs, taken from culture after CMV antigen stimulation. The sequence came from a human donor in good health (CMV status not recorded). Some clones in this sample may be carry-over from other donors' samples. CDR3 residues: CASSLTQGDTQYF. CDR3 nucleotides: TGTGCCAGCAGCCTTACACAGGGGGATACGCAGTATTTT.